The T cell receptor (beta chain) described here comes from a study of Ad26.COV2.S vaccination and SARS-CoV-2 variants. Measured with immunoSEQ multiplex PCR; TCRdb has only the in-frame clones, and not every one. The sample shows hundreds of thousands of clones, under 95% of them seen only once. Findings and limits, study-wide: The study found higher spike-specific TCR breadth in vaccine than placebo recipients. Reports say spike-specific CD8+ and CD4+ T cell responses covered substantial breadth after vaccination. Whether participants received vaccine or placebo, their non-spike TCR breadth was similar. Measurements of TCR breadth and depth may have given underestimates of the total T cell responses.

As to this clone: The antigen is unknown.

Per germline, CDR1 SGHNT and CDR2 YYREEE (reference sequence). Between the trimmed V and J ends, which lost 0 bases and 0 bases, there was a span of 13 bases. The CDR3 totals 17 residues. This sequence joins TRBV5-4 and TRBJ1-3; a possible D gene is TRBD1 (5 bases). The sequenced sample was peripheral blood, obtained after recovery from COVID-19. The TCR originated in a human donor who had recovered from COVID-19. The DNA of the CDR3 is TGTGCCAGCAGCTTGGTGACAGTTTCCCACTCTGGAAACACCATATATTTT. Its protein product is CASSLVTVSHSGNTIYF.